Below are 14 T cell receptor beta chains sequenced from a single sample in a study of T cell repertoires in cytomegalovirus infection. TCRdb re-called the reads through MiXCR, storing one row per CDR3 protein. In the table there are approximately 1,000,000 distinct CDR3 sequences, roughly 31% of which are singletons. No antigens are known for them. The sample consisted of cultured CD8+ T cells from PBMCs, taken from culture after CMV antigen stimulation. Source of these receptors: a human donor in good health (CMV status not recorded). Some clones in this sample may be carry-over from other donors' samples.

This sequence joins TRBV5-8 and TRBJ2-7, with 9 bases matching TRBD1. The CDR3 length is 16 residues. The V segment lost 4 bases and the J segment 3 bases; nucleotides outside the gene matches: 11. CDR1 and CDR2 (germline): SGHTS, YDEGEE. The CDR3 loop reads CASSAGTGLVYYEQYF. CDR3 coding DNA: TGTGCCAGCAGCGCCGGGACAGGGCTTGTGTACTACGAGCAGTACTTC.

The genes are TRBV6-5 and TRBJ1-4; D is unclear. Germline V CDR1 and CDR2: MNHEY, SVGAGI. Trimming shortened V by 2 bases and J by 4 bases, and 17 bases separated the two germline ends. The CDR3 covers 17 residues. The CDR3 DNA is TGTGCCAGCAGTTACGGTGGAGGTTACCCAGTTAATGAAAAACTGTTTTTT. Residues: CASSYGGGYPVNEKLFF.

This clonotype has just a few counts. The J gene is TRBJ1-1, the V gene TRBV19; 7 nucleotides match TRBD1. CDR1 is LNHDA and CDR2 is SQIVND in the germline V gene (reference sequence). Losses at the gene ends were 5 bases for V and 5 bases for J; bases not matched to a gene: 5. This CDR3 contains 13 residues. The CDR3 reads CASSSRQGTEAFF. As DNA, the CDR3 is TGTGCCAGTAGTTCTCGACAGGGAACTGAAGCTTTCTTT.

The chain joins TRBV12-3 or TRBV12-4 to TRBJ2-1; no reliable D call. The CDR3 is 12 amino acids. V dropped 1 base and J dropped 8 bases, with 6 bases sitting between them. The CDR3 coding sequence is TGTGCCAGCAGTTTAGGCATGTATGAGCAGTTCTTC. Translated, it gives CASSLGMYEQFF.

This clonotype was picked up a small number of times. This chain links TRBV2 with TRBJ1-5, with D uncertain. Germline V lookup: CDR1 SNHLY, CDR2 FYNNEI. Trimming stripped 5 bases from V and 4 bases from J, with 15 bases between. The CDR3 contains 15 residues. The CDR3 sequence is CASSPGAVSNQPQHF. The CDR3, as DNA: TGTGCCAGCAGTCCAGGAGCGGTCTCTAATCAGCCCCAGCATTTT.

The table lists this clonotype with a few counts. The rearrangement joins TRBV4-2 to TRBJ2-3, with a tentative D call TRBD2 (5 bases). The V end lost 0 bases, the J end lost 1 base, and 11 bases lay between the germline ends. There are 16 residues in the CDR3. CDR1 and CDR2 from the germline V gene are LGHNA and YNFKEQ. The CDR3 DNA reads as TGTGCCAGCAGCCAAGAGCGGGCGTTTCGCACAGATACGCAGTATTTT. This encodes CASSQERAFRTDTQYF.

The chain links TRBV28 to TRBJ2-5; D may match TRBD1 or TRBD2 (5 bases each). The CDR3 extends over 16 amino acids. Trimming took off 5 bases at V and 5 bases at J, with 21 bases between the two ends. The V gene's germline CDR1 is MDHEN and CDR2 SYDVKM. CDR3 bases: TGTGCCAGCAGTCCCCCCGAATGGGGGACGGGGGAGACCCAGTACTTC. This codes for CASSPPEWGTGETQYF.

There are many counts of this clonotype. The V and J genes are TRBV27 and TRBJ2-7; 7 positions agree with TRBD1. The trim removed 10 bases at V and 2 bases at J, leaving 8 bases unmatched. Germline assignment: CDR1 MNHEY and CDR2 SMNVEV (reference sequence). CDR3 length: 13 residues. The CDR3 sequence: CATRRQGAYEQYV. The CDR3 DNA is TGTGCCACCAGACGGCAGGGGGCCTACGAGCAGTACGTC.

This clonotype came up a few times. The chain recombines TRBV6-5 with TRBJ2-3, with 11 bases aligning to TRBD2. Germline lookup yields CDR1 MNHEY and CDR2 SVGAGI. This CDR3 has 20 amino acids. The J segment lost 2 bases and the V segment lost 6 bases, leaving 19 bases of the junction unmatched. The CDR3 DNA reads as TGTGCCAGCAGACATCGTTTCCTGACTAGCGGGGACCCTAACACAGATACGCAGTATTTT. As protein: CASRHRFLTSGDPNTDTQYF.

V gene TRBV27 combines with J gene TRBJ1-2, with a tentative D call TRBD1 (5 bases). Germline V gene data show CDR1 as MNHEY and CDR2 as SMNVEV (reference sequence). The CDR3 length is 14 residues. The germline V and J ends were trimmed by 0 bases and 4 bases, with 9 bases remaining between them. This CDR3 reads CASSLSGRAYGYTF. The DNA for the CDR3 is TGTGCCAGCAGTTTATCCGGCAGGGCCTATGGCTACACCTTC.

This clonotype was counted only a few times. The chain employs TRBV27 and TRBJ1-1, with D possibly matching TRBD1 (5 bases). The CDR3 runs to 17 residues. Germline V lookup: CDR1 MNHEY, CDR2 SMNVEV (reference sequence). Trimming left V 6 bases short and J 0 bases short, with 20 bases between. CDR3 loop: CASSPYGGRGLNTEAFF. In DNA, the CDR3 is TGTGCCAGCAGCCCTTACGGGGGGAGGGGACTGAACACTGAAGCTTTCTTT.

The chain couples TRBV19 to TRBJ2-1; D is unclear. Germline CDR1 LNHDA, CDR2 SQIVND (reference sequence). The CDR3 has 12 amino acids. V dropped 2 bases and J dropped 5 bases, with 4 bases sitting between them. The chain's CDR3 is CASSIINNEQFF. DNA for the CDR3: TGTGCCAGTAGTATAATAAACAATGAGCAGTTCTTC.

This clonotype was counted at least ten times. This rearrangement joins TRBV7-8 to TRBJ2-3, with TRBD2 identical over 9 bases. The CDR3 contains 20 residues. CDR1 is SGHVS and CDR2 is FQNEAQ in the germline V gene. With V trimmed by 4 bases and J by 0 bases, 17 bases remained unmatched. CDR3 residues: CASSWPQGAGGPPSTDTQYF. In nucleotides, the CDR3 is TGTGCCAGCAGCTGGCCCCAAGGGGCGGGGGGGCCTCCAAGCACAGATACGCAGTATTTT. Full variable domain (outside the CDR3, taken from reference TRBV7-8 and TRBJ2-3): GAGVSQSPRYKVAKRGQDVALRCDPISGHVSLFWYQQALGQGPEFLTYFQNEAQLDKSGLPSDRFFAERPEGSVSTLKIQRTQQEDSAVYLCASSWPQGAGGPPSTDTQYFGPGTRLTVL.

This chain joins TRBV5-4 and TRBJ1-2; D perhaps matches TRBD1 (5 bases). V shed 2 bases and J shed 8 bases, with 19 bases lying between them. The CDR3 runs 15 residues. Germline V gene data show CDR1 as SGHNT and CDR2 as YYREEE (reference sequence). CDR3 protein: CASSLLQEEVEGYTF. DNA of the CDR3: TGTGCCAGCAGCTTACTACAGGAGGAGGTAGAAGGCTACACCTTC.